Each of the 26 T cell receptor beta chains below was sequenced from the same sample in a study of blood T cell repertoires in COVID-19. Here immunoSEQ multiplex PCR was the method, and the copy in TCRdb shows in-frame clones only, minus some. The sample has about 210,000 clones; 86% are singletons. Input material: PBMCs or T cells enriched from blood (not recorded which). The source of these receptors is a woman aged 25-40 years who had been exposed to COVID-19.

This sequence joins TRBV11-3 and TRBJ1-4; TRBD1 matches 7 bases. In germline, CDR1 is SGHNT, CDR2 YENEEA. CDR3 length: 14 amino acids. With V trimmed by 3 bases and J by 4 bases, 2 bases remained unmatched. The chain's CDR3 is CASSLGDSNEKLFF. The CDR3 DNA follows: TGTGCCAGCAGCTTGGGGGACAGTAATGAAAAACTGTTTTTT.

The V and J genes are TRBV19 and TRBJ2-1; 10 bases fit TRBD2. The CDR3 is 15 residues long. Germline lookup yields CDR1 LNHDA and CDR2 SQIVND (reference sequence). The V and J ends lost 10 bases and 6 bases, in that order; junction bases with no gene match: 12. DNA for the CDR3: TGTGCCACGCGGGACCTAAAGCGGGGGGGCAATGAGCAGTTCTTC. It encodes CATRDLKRGGNEQFF.

J is TRBJ2-2 and V is TRBV10-3; 9 bases map to TRBD2. The V segment lost 5 bases and the J segment 0 bases; nucleotides outside the gene matches: 4. CDR3 size: 16 residues. The germline V gene encodes CDR1 ENHRY and CDR2 SYGVKD. In DNA, the CDR3 is TGTGCCATCAGTCCTAGCGGGGATACGAACACCGGGGAGCTGTTTTTT. Its protein product is CAISPSGDTNTGELFF.

The rearrangement joins TRBV12-3 or TRBV12-4 to TRBJ1-5; D is undetermined. CDR3 size: 13 residues. V dropped 3 bases and J dropped 2 bases, with 5 bases sitting between them. The CDR3 nucleotides are TGTGCCAGCAGTTTGAGGGGCAATCAGCCCCAGCATTTT. Translated: CASSLRGNQPQHF.

CDR3 DNA: TGTGCCAGCAGCCAAGACGGAGGTTTTTATGGCTACACCTTC. This sequence encodes CASSQDGGFYGYTF. The rearrangement links TRBV3-1 (or the pseudogene TRBV3-2) to TRBJ1-2; D is unclear. The CDR3 runs to 14 residues. The V gene lost 0 bases and the J gene lost 5 bases, with 10 bases spanning the gap. The germline V gene has CDR1 LGHDT and CDR2 YNNKEL (reference sequence).

In its sample, this clone was seen once. V gene TRBV9 combines with J gene TRBJ2-1; D is undetermined. Trimming removed 4 bases at V and 5 bases at J, with 10 bases between. The length of the CDR3 is 13 residues. Germline V gene lookup returns CDR1 SGDLS and CDR2 YYNGEE. CDR3 amino acids: CASSPIQNNEQFF. In DNA form, the CDR3 reads TGTGCCAGCAGCCCCATACAGAACAATGAGCAGTTCTTC.

The chain has TRBV19 and TRBJ2-1; TRBD2 matches 10 bases. The CDR3 runs to 17 residues. V gave up 3 bases and J gave up 3 bases; unmatched junction bases: 8. Germline values: CDR1 LNHDA, CDR2 SQIVND (reference sequence). The CDR3 reads CASSMYGSGGDYNEQFF. The CDR3 nucleotides are TGTGCCAGTAGTATGTACGGCAGCGGGGGGGACTACAATGAGCAGTTCTTC.

V and J are TRBV15 and TRBJ2-5; TRBD2 is a possible D gene (7 bases). With 1 base removed from V and 1 base from J, the gap between germline ends came to 13 bases. CDR1 is LNHNV, CDR2 YYDKDF, per germline (reference sequence). This CDR3 spans 16 amino acids. Written as DNA, the CDR3 is TGTGCCACCAGCAGAGTGGGGGGGGGCGTCCAAGAGACCCAGTACTTC. Protein product: CATSRVGGGVQETQYF.

The CDR3 nucleotides read TGCAGCGTTGATTCGGGGGATGGTTCACCCCTCCACTTT. Protein sequence: CSVDSGDGSPLHF. This chain joins TRBV29-1 and TRBJ1-6; maybe TRBD1 (5 bases). V was trimmed by 3 bases and J by 9 bases, leaving 12 bases between them. Germline V gene lookup returns CDR1 SQVTM and CDR2 ANQGSEA. CDR3 length: 13 amino acids.

The V gene is TRBV6-2 or TRBV6-3, the J gene TRBJ1-1; D might be TRBD1 (6 bases). The CDR3 runs to 16 residues. CDR1 is MNHEY, CDR2 SVGEGT, per germline. Trimming took off 4 bases at V and 6 bases at J, with 21 bases between the two ends. CDR3 in amino acids: CASSSAGADSKAEAFF. CDR3 nucleotides: TGTGCCAGCAGTTCAGCGGGGGCCGACTCGAAAGCTGAAGCTTTCTTT.

CDR3 coding DNA: TGTGCCAGCAGTTACTCGGGCAGACAGGGAGATACGCAGTATTTT. As protein: CASSYSGRQGDTQYF. The chain recombines TRBV6-5 with TRBJ2-3; 7 bases align to TRBD1. This CDR3 has 15 amino acids. Germline-derived CDR1 and CDR2 are MNHEY and SVGAGI. Germline trimming cut 0 bases from V and 5 bases from J; bases unmatched to any gene: 5.

The gene calls are TRBV4-1 and TRBJ1-1; possible D gene TRBD1, 5 bases. The CDR3 is made up of 15 amino acids. From germline, CDR1 is MGHRA and CDR2 YSYEKL. V dropped 0 bases and J dropped 4 bases, with 12 bases sitting between them. The CDR3 DNA follows: TGCGCCAGCAGCCAAGAAGGGGTGATTGGCACTGAAGCTTTCTTT. The encoded protein is CASSQEGVIGTEAFF.

The rearrangement links TRBV5-1 to TRBJ1-1; 7 bases agree with TRBD1. CDR3 length equals 14 residues. Germline values: CDR1 SGHRS, CDR2 YFSETQ. The V and J ends lost 4 bases and 1 base, in that order; junction bases with no gene match: 4. CDR3 in amino acids: CASSPRQGNTEAFF. The CDR3 region has the DNA TGCGCCAGCAGCCCACGACAGGGGAACACTGAAGCTTTCTTT.

The V call is TRBV5-1, the J call TRBJ2-6, with TRBD1 matching over 7 bases. Germline-derived CDR1 and CDR2 are SGHRS and YFSETQ. This CDR3 spans 16 amino acids. V shed 3 bases and J 2 bases; nucleotides not matched to a gene: 5. This CDR3 is CASSSKGGAGANVLTF. The CDR3 DNA reads TGCGCCAGCAGCTCTAAAGGGGGCGCTGGGGCCAACGTCCTGACTTTC.

This chain uses TRBV7-4 with TRBJ1-1, with D possibly being TRBD1 (6 bases). Germline V gene data show CDR1 as SGHVT and CDR2 as SQSDAQ. V was cut by 2 bases and J by 4 bases, with 23 bases left in between. There are 18 residues in the CDR3. This CDR3 is CASSLPIAGTPFPTEAFF. The CDR3 DNA sequence: TGTGCCAGCAGCTTACCCATAGCCGGGACACCCTTCCCCACTGAAGCTTTCTTT.

The CDR3 reads CASSSNGLPNPDTQYF. CDR3 coding DNA: TGTGCCAGCAGCTCTAACGGACTACCGAACCCGGATACGCAGTATTTT. The V gene is TRBV7-3, the J gene TRBJ2-3, with D maybe TRBD2 (6 bases). This CDR3 has 16 residues. Trimming stripped 4 bases from V and 6 bases from J, with 20 bases between. CDR1 is SGHTA, CDR2 FQGTGA, per germline.

The chain combines TRBV7-8 with TRBJ1-3, with no clear D. The CDR3 runs 15 residues. The germline V gene has CDR1 SGHVS and CDR2 FQNEAQ. V lost 0 bases and J lost 0, with 6 bases in between. In nucleotides, the CDR3 is TGTGCCAGCAGCTTAGCCCACAGCTCTGGAAACACCATATATTTT. As protein: CASSLAHSSGNTIYF.

J is TRBJ1-1 and V is TRBV7-9, with no clear D. The CDR3 runs to 13 residues. The V end lost 5 bases, the J end lost 3 bases, and 10 bases lay between the germline ends. CDR1 is SEHNR and CDR2 is FQNEAQ in the germline V gene (reference sequence). CDR3 region: CASSPGVHTEAFF. CDR3 bases: TGTGCCAGCAGCCCCGGGGTCCACACTGAAGCTTTCTTT.

The chain links TRBV30 to TRBJ1-6; TRBD1 is a possible D gene (6 bases). The CDR3 totals 13 residues. Germline V CDR1 and CDR2: GTSNPN, SVGIG (reference sequence). Trimming stripped 4 bases from V and 16 bases from J, with 20 bases between. The CDR3 sequence is CAWMPGGASGLHF. The CDR3 DNA reads as TGTGCCTGGATGCCGGGGGGCGCTTCGGGTCTCCACTTT.

V and J are TRBV3-1 (or the pseudogene TRBV3-2) and TRBJ1-1, with 7 bases matching TRBD1. With 1 base clipped from V and 7 bases from J, the junction kept 6 bases outside the gene matches. Germline V gives CDR1 LGHDT, CDR2 YNNKEL (reference sequence). This CDR3 comprises 14 residues. The CDR3: CASSQATGVREAFF. The DNA for the CDR3 is TGTGCCAGCAGCCAAGCCACAGGGGTGCGTGAAGCTTTCTTT.

The V call is TRBV11-3, the J call TRBJ1-1; 10 bases match TRBD1. CDR3 size: 17 residues. V dropped 1 base and J dropped 0; count of bases not matched to a gene: 5. Germline assignment: CDR1 SGHNT and CDR2 YENEEA. The CDR3: CASSLVGTGALNTEAFF. CDR3 in DNA: TGTGCCAGCAGCTTAGTAGGGACAGGGGCCTTGAACACTGAAGCTTTCTTT.

This clone was seen once. This sample also contains other DNA sequences that code for the same CDR3. The J gene is TRBJ1-1, the V gene TRBV27, with unresolved D. V was cut by 2 bases and J by 4 bases, with 8 bases left in between. The length of the CDR3 is 13 residues. Germline CDR1 MNHEY, CDR2 SMNVEV (reference sequence). The CDR3, as DNA: TGTGCCAGCAGTTTAGGTCGGGGCACTGAAGCTTTCTTT. Encoded protein: CASSLGRGTEAFF.

This chain uses TRBV5-1 with TRBJ2-5; possible D gene TRBD1, 6 bases. The CDR3 is 17 amino acids. V dropped 4 bases and J dropped 0 bases, with 19 bases sitting between them. Germline values: CDR1 SGHRS, CDR2 YFSETQ. The DNA for the CDR3 is TGCGCCAGCAGCCAGGGACACTCAGAACCATACCAAGAGACCCAGTACTTC. This codes for CASSQGHSEPYQETQYF.

This clone has a single count. The chain is built from TRBV4-1 and TRBJ1-5; D is uncertain. The germline gives CDR1 MGHRA, CDR2 YSYEKL. V lost 0 bases and J 7 bases, leaving 7 bases between the germline ends. The CDR3 consists of 13 residues. The CDR3 sequence: CASSQERSQPQHF. CDR3 in DNA: TGCGCCAGCAGCCAAGAAAGGAGCCAGCCCCAGCATTTT.

This clone has a single count. The V call is TRBV5-6, the J call TRBJ1-1, with TRBD1 matching over 7 bases. Trimming cost V 4 bases and J 10 bases; bases outside gene matches: 7. Germline V gives CDR1 SGHDT, CDR2 YYEEEE. This CDR3 is 12 amino acids long. The CDR3 region is CASSSTGTVAFF. The CDR3 nucleotides read TGTGCCAGCAGCAGCACCGGGACAGTAGCTTTCTTT. Together with reference TRBV5-6 and TRBJ1-1, the CDR3 gives the full variable domain: DAGVTQSPTHLIKTRGQQVTLRCSPKSGHDTVSWYQQALGQGPQFIFQYYEEEERQRGNFPDRFSGHQFPNYSSELNVNALLLGDSALYLCASSSTGTVAFFGQGTRLTVV.

The V and J genes are TRBV2 and TRBJ1-2; 11 bases align to TRBD1. Germline V gene data show CDR1 as SNHLY and CDR2 as FYNNEI. V was pared by 6 bases and J by 6 bases, with 18 bases of the junction left unmatched. This CDR3 spans 18 amino acids. The CDR3 DNA is TGTGCCAGCAGAGAGTCCGGAGGACAGGGGGCCCCTAGCAATGGCTACACCTTC. This encodes CASRESGGQGAPSNGYTF.